Sequencing of this T cell receptor beta chain was carried out in a study of identical twins. This clonotype was observed many times. A universal primer site arose from template switching, and cDNA bore unique molecular identifiers. TCRdb independently ran MiXCR on the 5' RACE reads; one entry per CDR3 protein. The data show some 760,000 distinct CDR3 sequences, about 20% seen once. This sample also belongs to another study, concerning T cells expressing NK-cell markers.

This TCR was sampled from a young woman in good health. Material: PBMCs.

CDR3 in DNA: TGTGCCAGCAGTTTCCAGGGTAACATTCAGTACTTC. It codes for CASSFQGNIQYF. The rearrangement uses TRBV12-3 or TRBV12-4 and TRBJ2-4; D may be TRBD1 (5 bases). Trimming removed 3 bases from V and 7 bases from J, with 7 bases in between. This CDR3 comprises 12 residues.